This T cell receptor beta chain was documented in a study of T cells in Graves' hyperthyroidism and ophthalmopathy. Study-level results: Ophthalmopathy cases were set apart from stable hyperthyroidism by a 13 V-J model. For ophthalmopathy, model prediction preceded onset by a median roughly 6.5 months. Most clonotypes expanded in the thyroid (above 0.001) were also present in blood.

A remark on this clonotype: The antigen remains unidentified.

The ends were cut back, 5 bases at V and 1 base at J, with 14 bases in the middle. The CDR3 runs 15 residues. CDR1 is SEHNR and CDR2 is FQNEAQ in the germline V gene (reference sequence). TCR beta CDR3 sequences were amplified from RNA transcripts. First-round RT-PCR with HTBI primers amplified the TCR CDR3 region. TCRdb processed the multiplex PCR reads anew with MiXCR; each CDR3 protein has one entry. This table has around 600,000 distinct CDR3 sequences, 45% appearing once. The receptor comes from an adult man with Graves' disease, either hyperthyroidism or ophthalmopathy (not recorded which). The sequencing input was peripheral blood or thyroid tissue (not recorded which). The rearrangement joins TRBV7-9 to TRBJ1-1, with D tentatively TRBD1 (6 bases). Here the CDR3 reads CASSLRQDPNTEAFF. CDR3 DNA sequence: TGTGCCAGCAGCCTACGACAGGATCCGAACACTGAAGCTTTCTTT.